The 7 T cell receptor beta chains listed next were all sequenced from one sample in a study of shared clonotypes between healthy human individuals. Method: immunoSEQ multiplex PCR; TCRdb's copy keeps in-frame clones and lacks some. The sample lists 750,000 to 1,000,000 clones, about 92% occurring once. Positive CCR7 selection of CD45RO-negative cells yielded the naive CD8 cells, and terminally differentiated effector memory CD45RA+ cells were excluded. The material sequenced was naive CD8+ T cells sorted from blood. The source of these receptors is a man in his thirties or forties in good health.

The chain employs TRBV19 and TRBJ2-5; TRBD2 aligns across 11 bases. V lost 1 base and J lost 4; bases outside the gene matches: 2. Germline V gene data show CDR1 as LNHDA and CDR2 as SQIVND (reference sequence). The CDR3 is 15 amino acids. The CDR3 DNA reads TGTGCCAGTAGTATAGTGGGGACTAGCGGAGAGACCCAGTACTTC. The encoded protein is CASSIVGTSGETQYF.

The CDR3 coding sequence is TGTGCCAGCAGTTTTGGGGGGGAGGGCCGGACCGGGGAGCTGTTTTTT. Protein: CASSFGGEGRTGELFF. The chain is built from TRBV6-6 and TRBJ2-2; 7 positions agree with TRBD2. The CDR3 totals 16 residues. The germline V gene has CDR1 MNHNY and CDR2 SVGAGI (reference sequence). V lost 4 bases, J lost 5 bases, and 10 bases stayed unmatched.

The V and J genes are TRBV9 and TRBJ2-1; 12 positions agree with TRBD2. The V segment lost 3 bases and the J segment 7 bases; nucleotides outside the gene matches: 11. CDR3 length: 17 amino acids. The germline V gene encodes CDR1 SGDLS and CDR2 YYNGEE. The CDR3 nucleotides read TGTGCCAGCAGCGCGATGACTAGCGGGAGAGGTCGGAATGAGCAGTTCTTC. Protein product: CASSAMTSGRGRNEQFF. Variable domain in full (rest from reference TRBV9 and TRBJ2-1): DSGVTQTPKHLITATGQRVTLRCSPRSGDLSVYWYQQSLDQGLQFLIQYYNGEERAKGNILERFSAQQFPDLHSELNLSSLELGDSALYFCASSAMTSGRGRNEQFFGPGTRLTVL.

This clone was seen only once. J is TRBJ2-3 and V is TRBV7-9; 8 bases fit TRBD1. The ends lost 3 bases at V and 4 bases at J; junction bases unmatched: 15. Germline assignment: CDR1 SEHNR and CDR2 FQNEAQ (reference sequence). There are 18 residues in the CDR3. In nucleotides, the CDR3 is TGTGCCAGCAGCTTCATCCTAAAGGCCAGGGGGCGCCCAGATACGCAGTATTTT. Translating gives CASSFILKARGRPDTQYF.

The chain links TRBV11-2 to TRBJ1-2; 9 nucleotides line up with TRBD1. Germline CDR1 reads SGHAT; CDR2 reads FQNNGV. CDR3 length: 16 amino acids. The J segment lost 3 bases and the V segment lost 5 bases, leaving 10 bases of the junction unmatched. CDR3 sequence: CASSDKRDRDYYGYTF. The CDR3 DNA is TGTGCCAGCAGCGACAAACGGGACAGGGATTACTATGGCTACACCTTC.

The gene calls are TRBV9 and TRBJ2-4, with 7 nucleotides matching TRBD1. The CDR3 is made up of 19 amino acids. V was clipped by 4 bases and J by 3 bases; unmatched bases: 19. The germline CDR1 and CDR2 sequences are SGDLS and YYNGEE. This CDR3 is CASSSFPPDRSEGKNIQYF. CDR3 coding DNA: TGTGCCAGCAGCTCTTTCCCCCCGGACAGGTCCGAAGGCAAAAACATTCAGTACTTC.

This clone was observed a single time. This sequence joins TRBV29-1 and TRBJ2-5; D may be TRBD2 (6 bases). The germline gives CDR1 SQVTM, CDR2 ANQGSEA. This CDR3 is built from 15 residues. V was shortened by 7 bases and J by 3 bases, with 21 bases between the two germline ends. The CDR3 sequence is CSAEPAGDYKETQYF. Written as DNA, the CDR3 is TGCAGCGCCGAGCCAGCGGGCGACTATAAAGAGACCCAGTACTTC.